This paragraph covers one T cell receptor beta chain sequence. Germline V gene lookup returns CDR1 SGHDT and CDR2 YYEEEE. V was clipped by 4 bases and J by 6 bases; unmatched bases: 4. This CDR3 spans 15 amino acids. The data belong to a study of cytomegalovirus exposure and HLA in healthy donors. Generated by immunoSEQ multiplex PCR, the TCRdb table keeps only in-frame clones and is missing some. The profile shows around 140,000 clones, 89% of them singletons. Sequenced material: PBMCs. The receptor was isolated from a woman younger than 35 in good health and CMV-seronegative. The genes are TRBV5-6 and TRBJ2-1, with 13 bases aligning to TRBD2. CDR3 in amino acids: CASSPGLAGTNEQFF. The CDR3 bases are TGTGCCAGCAGCCCGGGACTAGCGGGGACCAATGAGCAGTTCTTC. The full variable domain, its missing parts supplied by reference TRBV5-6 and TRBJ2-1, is DAGVTQSPTHLIKTRGQQVTLRCSPKSGHDTVSWYQQALGQGPQFIFQYYEEEERQRGNFPDRFSGHQFPNYSSELNVNALLLGDSALYLCASSPGLAGTNEQFFGPGTRLTVL.